Listed here is a single T cell receptor (beta chain). This clonotype was seen at least ten times. There is no known antigen for this receptor. One base away there is no much larger clone; base qualities are not given. Trimming removed 3 bases from V and 5 bases from J, leaving 14 bases between the germline ends. The CDR3, cysteine through phenylalanine, is 14 amino acids long. This entry keeps only the CDR3 DNA: 42 bases, framed from base 1. Libraries from unsorted PBMCs were made from 2 million PBMCs kept in RNAlater at -80 degrees C until RNA extraction. Multiple sclerosis patients were enrolled in a US clinical protocol under which disease progression was evaluated by magnetic resonance imaging. Peripheral blood was subjected to Ficoll-Hypaque density gradient centrifugation to isolate PBMCs, which were then cryopreserved in liquid nitrogen. This sample is drawn from a study of neurological immune-mediated disorders (dated by TCRdb to between 2018 and 2021). For the wider study: Of the roughly 34 multiple sclerosis patients, 31 had relapsing-remitting MS and 3 had secondary progressive MS. The cohort comprised roughly 65 subjects: roughly 14 HAM/TSP patients, approximately 34 multiple sclerosis patients and 20 or so healthy controls. Longitudinal samples, technical triplicates and paired sorted CD4+ and CD8+ T-cell subsets, alongside PBMC samples, were included among the approximately 110 TCR-beta libraries. Peripheral blood TCR-beta repertoires from HTLV-I-associated myelopathy (HAM/TSP) patients, multiple sclerosis patients and healthy controls were compared by UMI-based sequencing.

What the research found in general, with its limitations: No identical CDR3 amino acid sequences were shared among expanded clones across subjects, suggesting private TCR-beta repertoires in all groups. TCR clonal expansion was highest in HAM/TSP patients and lowest in MS patients, with MS patients falling below even healthy controls. No association of the MS cluster with clinical or MRI features was observed, and the need for larger cohorts was stated by the authors. In phylogenetic analysis, the repertoires of 18 of 34 MS patients grouped into a cluster of related CDR3 sequences, which suggests a possible signature at the repertoire level.

cDNA was synthesized by template-switch 5'RACE using a primer carrying a 10-nucleotide random unique molecular identifier by which each TCR transcript was tagged. Each sequencing run produced over 180 million TCR-beta sequences covering 15-18 subjects. The RNeasy kit was used for extraction of total RNA. The KAPA Real-time Library Amplification kit was used to amplify TCR-beta VDJ regions with primers for the TCR constant region and the 5'RACE anchor. A first PCR added sample indexes and Illumina adaptors, after which a second PCR increased the library yield. The roughly 650 bp TCR product was size-selected on a 2% E-gel SizeSelection system after Ampure bead purification. Before pooling, library quality was assessed on a Bioanalyzer, concentration was determined with Qubit, and library quantification was performed with the Kapa Library Quantification kit. Paired-end 2 x 150 bp sequencing of the libraries was performed on an Illumina HiSeq 2500. To increase sequence diversity, roughly 24-32% phiX was spiked into each library pool. The authors' analysis ran thus. Quality-filtered reads were processed with the UMI-based MiGEC pipeline, which removed over 75% of raw TCR sequences during error correction. VDJ genes were aligned to IMGT germline references, and clonotypes were defined by unique CDR3 amino acid sequence plus V-J genes. Clonal expansion, Shannon diversity and CDR3 relatedness were evaluated with VDJtools (CalcPairwiseDistances, ClusterSamples), while phylogenetic trees were built in CLCbio workbench. Clones with at least 8 unique UMIs were defined as expanded, with this threshold being based on coefficient-of-variation modelling across technical triplicates. Clones were called with MiXCR by TCRdb after fastp trimmed the public reads at Q25, and only in-frame beta chains were retained. Rows with one shared CDR3 protein collapse into an entry with the most common genes and DNA. These V and J calls rely on TCRdb rather than the paper's analysis. Recorded for this sample are about 40,000 distinct CDR3 sequences; over 2% of them occurred a single time. Jointly, the top ten make up less than 3% of the sample.

Sample: PBMCs. The rearranged segments are TRBV12-3 or TRBV12-4 and TRBJ2-7; matching of 6 bases hints at TRBD1 as the D gene. The origin of this receptor is a man in his fifties with multiple sclerosis. DNA sequence: TGTGCCAGCAGTTTTATCAGGGGAGTCAACGAGCAGTACTTC. The encoded protein is CASSFIRGVNEQYF.